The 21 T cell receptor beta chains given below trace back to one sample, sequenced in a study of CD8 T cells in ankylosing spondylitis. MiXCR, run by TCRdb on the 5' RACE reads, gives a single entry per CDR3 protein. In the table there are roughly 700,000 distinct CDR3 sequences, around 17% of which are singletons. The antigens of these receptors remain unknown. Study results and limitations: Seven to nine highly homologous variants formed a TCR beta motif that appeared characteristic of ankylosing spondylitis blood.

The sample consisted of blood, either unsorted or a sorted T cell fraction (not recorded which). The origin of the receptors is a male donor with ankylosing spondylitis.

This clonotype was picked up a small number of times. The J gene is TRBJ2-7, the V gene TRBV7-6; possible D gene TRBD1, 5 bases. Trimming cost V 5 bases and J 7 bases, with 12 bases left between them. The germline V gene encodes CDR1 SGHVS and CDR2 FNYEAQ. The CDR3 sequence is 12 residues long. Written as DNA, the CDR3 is TGTGCCAGCAGCCCTCAAGGGGTTGAGCAGTACTTC. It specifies CASSPQGVEQYF.

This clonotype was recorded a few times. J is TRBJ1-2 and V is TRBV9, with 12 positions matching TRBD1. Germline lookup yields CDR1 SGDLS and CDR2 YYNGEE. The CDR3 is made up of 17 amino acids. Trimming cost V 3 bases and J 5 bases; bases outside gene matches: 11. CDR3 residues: CASSGTGTGGAKYGYTF. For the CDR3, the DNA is TGTGCCAGCAGCGGAACCGGGACAGGGGGCGCGAAGTATGGCTACACCTTC. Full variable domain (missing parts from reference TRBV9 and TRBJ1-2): DSGVTQTPKHLITATGQRVTLRCSPRSGDLSVYWYQQSLDQGLQFLIQYYNGEERAKGNILERFSAQQFPDLHSELNLSSLELGDSALYFCASSGTGTGGAKYGYTFGSGTRLTVV.

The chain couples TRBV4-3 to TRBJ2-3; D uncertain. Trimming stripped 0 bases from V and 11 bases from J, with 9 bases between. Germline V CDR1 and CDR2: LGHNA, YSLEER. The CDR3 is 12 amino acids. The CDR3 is CASSQDRRRQYF. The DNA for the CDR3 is TGCGCCAGCAGCCAAGATCGAAGAAGGCAGTATTTT.

CDR3 in amino acids: CASSIVWANTEAFF. In nucleotides, the CDR3 is TGTGCCAGTAGTATTGTGTGGGCGAACACTGAAGCTTTCTTT. The chain links TRBV19 to TRBJ1-1; no firm D call. Germline V lookup: CDR1 LNHDA, CDR2 SQIVND (reference sequence). The CDR3 consists of 14 residues. Trimming removed 3 bases at V and 1 base at J, with 9 bases between.

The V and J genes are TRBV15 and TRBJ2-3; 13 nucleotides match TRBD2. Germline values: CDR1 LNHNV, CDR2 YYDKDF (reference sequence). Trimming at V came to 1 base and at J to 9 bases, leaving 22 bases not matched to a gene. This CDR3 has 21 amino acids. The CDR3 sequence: CATSRGARGLRTSGRTPTQYF. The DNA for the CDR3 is TGTGCCACCAGCAGAGGTGCCCGTGGGCTTCGGACTAGCGGGAGAACTCCGACGCAGTATTTT.

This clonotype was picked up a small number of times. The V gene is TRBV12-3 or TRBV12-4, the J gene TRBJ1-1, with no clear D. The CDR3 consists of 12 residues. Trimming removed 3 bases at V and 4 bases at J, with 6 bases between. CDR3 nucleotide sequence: TGTGCCAGCAGTTTTATAGGCACTGAAGCTTTCTTT. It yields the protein CASSFIGTEAFF.

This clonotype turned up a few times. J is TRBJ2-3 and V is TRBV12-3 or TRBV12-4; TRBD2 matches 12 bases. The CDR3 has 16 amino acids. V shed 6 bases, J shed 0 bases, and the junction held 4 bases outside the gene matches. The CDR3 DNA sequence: TGTGCCAGCAGCCCTAGCGGGAGGGCGAGCACAGATACGCAGTATTTT. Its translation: CASSPSGRASTDTQYF.

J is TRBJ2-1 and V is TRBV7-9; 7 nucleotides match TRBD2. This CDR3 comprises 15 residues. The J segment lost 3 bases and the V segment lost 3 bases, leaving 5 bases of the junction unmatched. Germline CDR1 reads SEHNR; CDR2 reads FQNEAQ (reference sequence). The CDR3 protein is CASSFGLGVYNEQFF. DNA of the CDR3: TGTGCCAGCAGCTTTGGACTAGGGGTCTACAATGAGCAGTTCTTC.

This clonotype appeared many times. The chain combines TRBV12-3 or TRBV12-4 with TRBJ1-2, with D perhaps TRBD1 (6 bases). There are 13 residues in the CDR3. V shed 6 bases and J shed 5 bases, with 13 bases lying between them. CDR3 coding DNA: TGTGCCAGCAGCCTCCGACAGGTATATGGCTACACCTTC. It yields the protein CASSLRQVYGYTF.

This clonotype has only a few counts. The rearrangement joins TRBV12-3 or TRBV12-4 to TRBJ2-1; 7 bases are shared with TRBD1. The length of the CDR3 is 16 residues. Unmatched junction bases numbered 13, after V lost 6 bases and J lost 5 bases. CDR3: CASRVGRGRGNNEQFF. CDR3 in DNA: TGTGCCAGCAGGGTAGGACGGGGCAGGGGGAACAATGAGCAGTTCTTC.

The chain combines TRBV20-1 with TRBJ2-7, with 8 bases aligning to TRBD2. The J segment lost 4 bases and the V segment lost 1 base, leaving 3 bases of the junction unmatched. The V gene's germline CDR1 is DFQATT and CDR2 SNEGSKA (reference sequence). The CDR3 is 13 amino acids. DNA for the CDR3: TGCAGTGCTAGAGGTCCTAGCGGGTACGAGCAGTACTTC. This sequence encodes CSARGPSGYEQYF.

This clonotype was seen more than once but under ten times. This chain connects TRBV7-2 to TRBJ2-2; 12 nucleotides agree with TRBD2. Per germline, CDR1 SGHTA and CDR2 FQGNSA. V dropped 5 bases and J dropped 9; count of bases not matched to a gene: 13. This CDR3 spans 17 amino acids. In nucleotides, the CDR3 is TGTGCCAGCAGCACGGGGAACCTAGCGGGAGGGGGTAGGGAGCTGTTTTTT. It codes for CASSTGNLAGGGRELFF.

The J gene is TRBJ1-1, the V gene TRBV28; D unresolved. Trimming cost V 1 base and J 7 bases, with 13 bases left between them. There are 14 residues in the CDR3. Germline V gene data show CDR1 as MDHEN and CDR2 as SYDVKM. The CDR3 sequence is CASSLSGKNGEAFF. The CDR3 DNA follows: TGTGCCAGCAGTTTATCTGGGAAGAATGGTGAAGCTTTCTTT.

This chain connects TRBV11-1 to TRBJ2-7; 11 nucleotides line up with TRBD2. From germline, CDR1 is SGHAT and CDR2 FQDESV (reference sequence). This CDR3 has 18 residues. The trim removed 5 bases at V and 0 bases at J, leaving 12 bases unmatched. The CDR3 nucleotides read TGTGCCAGCAGCCCACCCACTAGCGGGGGACGAAGCTCCTACGAGCAGTACTTC. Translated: CASSPPTSGGRSSYEQYF.

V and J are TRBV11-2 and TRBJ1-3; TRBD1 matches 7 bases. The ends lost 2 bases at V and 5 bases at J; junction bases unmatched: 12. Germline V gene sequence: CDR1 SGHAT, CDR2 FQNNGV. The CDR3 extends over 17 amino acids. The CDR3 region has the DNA TGTGCCAGCAGCTTATCCCCCCCGACAGGGTCTCGAAACACCATATATTTT. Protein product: CASSLSPPTGSRNTIYF.

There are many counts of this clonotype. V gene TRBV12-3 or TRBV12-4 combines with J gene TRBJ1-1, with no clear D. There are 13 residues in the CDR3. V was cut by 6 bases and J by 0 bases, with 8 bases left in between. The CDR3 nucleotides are TGTGCCAGCAGCTCCGGTTTGAACACTGAAGCTTTCTTT. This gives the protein CASSSGLNTEAFF.

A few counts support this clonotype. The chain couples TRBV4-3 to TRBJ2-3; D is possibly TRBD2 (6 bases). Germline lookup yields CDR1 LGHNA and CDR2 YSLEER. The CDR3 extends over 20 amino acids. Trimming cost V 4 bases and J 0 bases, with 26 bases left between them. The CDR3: CASSRGPEREVSPSTDTQYF. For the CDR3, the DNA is TGCGCCAGCAGCCGCGGGCCGGAAAGGGAGGTTTCCCCTAGCACAGATACGCAGTATTTT.

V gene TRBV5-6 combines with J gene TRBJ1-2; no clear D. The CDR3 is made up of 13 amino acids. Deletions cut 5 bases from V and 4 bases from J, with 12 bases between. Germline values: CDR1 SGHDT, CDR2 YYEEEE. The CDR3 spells CASRPQDLYGYTF. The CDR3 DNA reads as TGTGCCAGCAGACCCCAGGACCTCTATGGCTACACCTTC. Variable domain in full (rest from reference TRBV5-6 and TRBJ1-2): DAGVTQSPTHLIKTRGQQVTLRCSPKSGHDTVSWYQQALGQGPQFIFQYYEEEERQRGNFPDRFSGHQFPNYSSELNVNALLLGDSALYLCASRPQDLYGYTFGSGTRLTVV.

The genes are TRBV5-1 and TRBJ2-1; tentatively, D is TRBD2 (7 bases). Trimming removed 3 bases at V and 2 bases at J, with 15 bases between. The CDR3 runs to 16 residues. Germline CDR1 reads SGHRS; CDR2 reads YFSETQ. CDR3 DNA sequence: TGCGCCAGCAGCTGGGTTGGGGGGGGCGCCTACAATGAGCAGTTCTTC. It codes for CASSWVGGGAYNEQFF.

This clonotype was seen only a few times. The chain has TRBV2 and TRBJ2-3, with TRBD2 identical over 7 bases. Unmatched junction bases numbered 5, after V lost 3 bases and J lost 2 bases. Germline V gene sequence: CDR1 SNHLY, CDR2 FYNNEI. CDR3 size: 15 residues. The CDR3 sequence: CASSDYGGTTDTQYF. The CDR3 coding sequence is TGTGCCAGCAGTGATTACGGGGGGACCACAGATACGCAGTATTTT.

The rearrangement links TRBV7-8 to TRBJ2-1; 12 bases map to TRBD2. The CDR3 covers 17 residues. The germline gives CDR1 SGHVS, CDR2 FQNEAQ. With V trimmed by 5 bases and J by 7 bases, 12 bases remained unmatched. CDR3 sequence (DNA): TGTGCCAGCAGCCAAACTAGCGGGGGGTTAACTCTGAATGAGCAGTTCTTC. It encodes CASSQTSGGLTLNEQFF. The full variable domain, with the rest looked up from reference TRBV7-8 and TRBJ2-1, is GAGVSQSPRYKVAKRGQDVALRCDPISGHVSLFWYQQALGQGPEFLTYFQNEAQLDKSGLPSDRFFAERPEGSVSTLKIQRTQQEDSAVYLCASSQTSGGLTLNEQFFGPGTRLTVL.